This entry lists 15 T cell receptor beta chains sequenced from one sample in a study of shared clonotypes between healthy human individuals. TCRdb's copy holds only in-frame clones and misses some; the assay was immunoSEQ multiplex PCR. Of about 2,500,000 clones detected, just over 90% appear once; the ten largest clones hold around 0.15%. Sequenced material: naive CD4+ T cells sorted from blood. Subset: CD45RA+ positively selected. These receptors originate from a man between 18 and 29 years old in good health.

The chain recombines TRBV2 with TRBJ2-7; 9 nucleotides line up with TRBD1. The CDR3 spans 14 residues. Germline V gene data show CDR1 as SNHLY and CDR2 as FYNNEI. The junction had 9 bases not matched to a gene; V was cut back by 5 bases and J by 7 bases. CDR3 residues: CASSKTGGASEQYF. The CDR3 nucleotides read TGTGCCAGCAGTAAAACAGGGGGCGCATCTGAGCAGTACTTC.

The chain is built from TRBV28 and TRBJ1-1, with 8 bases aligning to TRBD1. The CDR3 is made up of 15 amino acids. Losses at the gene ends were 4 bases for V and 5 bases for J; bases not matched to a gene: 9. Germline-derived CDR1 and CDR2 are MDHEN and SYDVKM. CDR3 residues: CASSSPGGRGTEAFF. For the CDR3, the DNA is TGTGCCAGCAGTTCTCCAGGGGGCAGGGGGACTGAAGCTTTCTTT.

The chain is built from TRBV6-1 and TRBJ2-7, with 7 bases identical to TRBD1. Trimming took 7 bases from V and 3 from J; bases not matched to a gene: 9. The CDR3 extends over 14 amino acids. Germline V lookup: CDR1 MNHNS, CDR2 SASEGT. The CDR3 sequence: CASTSGTVGYEQYF. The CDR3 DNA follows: TGTGCCAGCACCTCCGGGACAGTGGGCTACGAGCAGTACTTC.

The CDR3 here is CATSRLLSGETQYF. CDR3 in DNA: TGTGCCACCAGCCGCCTACTGTCCGGAGAGACCCAGTACTTC. V gene TRBV15 combines with J gene TRBJ2-5; D unclear. Germline loops: CDR1 LNHNV, CDR2 YYDKDF (reference sequence). CDR3 length: 14 residues. Trimming took off 5 bases at V and 4 bases at J, with 14 bases between the two ends.

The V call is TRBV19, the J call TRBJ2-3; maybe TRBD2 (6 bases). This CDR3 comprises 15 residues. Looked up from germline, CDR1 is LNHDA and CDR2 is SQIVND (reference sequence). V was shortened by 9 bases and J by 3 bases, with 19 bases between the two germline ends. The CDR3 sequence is CASSFSTSLTDTQYF. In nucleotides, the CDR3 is TGTGCCAGCTCGTTTTCCACTAGCCTAACAGATACGCAGTATTTT.

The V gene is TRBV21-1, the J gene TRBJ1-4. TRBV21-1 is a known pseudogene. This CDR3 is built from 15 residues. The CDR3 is CASSKVLDRREKLFF. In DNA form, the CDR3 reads TGTGCCAGCAGCAAGGTCTTGGACCGGCGGGAAAAACTGTTTTTT.

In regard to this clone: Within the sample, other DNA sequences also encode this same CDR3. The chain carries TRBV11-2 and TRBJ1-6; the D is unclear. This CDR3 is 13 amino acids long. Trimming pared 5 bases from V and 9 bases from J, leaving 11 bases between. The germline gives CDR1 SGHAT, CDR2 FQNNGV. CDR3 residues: CASSIGEGSPLHF. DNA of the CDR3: TGTGCCAGCAGCATAGGAGAAGGTTCACCCCTCCACTTT.

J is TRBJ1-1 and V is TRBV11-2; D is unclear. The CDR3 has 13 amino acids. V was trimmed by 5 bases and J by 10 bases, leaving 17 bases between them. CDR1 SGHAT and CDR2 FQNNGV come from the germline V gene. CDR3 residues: CASSANLGWVAFF. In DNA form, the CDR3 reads TGTGCCAGCAGCGCAAATCTCGGCTGGGTAGCTTTCTTT.

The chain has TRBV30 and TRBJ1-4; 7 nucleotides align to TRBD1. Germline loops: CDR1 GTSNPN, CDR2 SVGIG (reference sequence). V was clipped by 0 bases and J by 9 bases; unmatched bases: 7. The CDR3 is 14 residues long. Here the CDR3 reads CAWSVGTARQKLFF. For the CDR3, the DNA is TGTGCCTGGAGTGTGGGGACAGCCCGGCAAAAACTGTTTTTT.

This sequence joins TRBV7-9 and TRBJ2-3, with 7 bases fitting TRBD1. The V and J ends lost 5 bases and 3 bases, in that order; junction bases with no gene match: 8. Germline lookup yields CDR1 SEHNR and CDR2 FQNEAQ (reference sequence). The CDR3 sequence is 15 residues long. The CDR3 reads CASSLDRAFTDTQYF. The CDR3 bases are TGTGCCAGCAGCCTTGACAGGGCCTTTACAGATACGCAGTATTTT.

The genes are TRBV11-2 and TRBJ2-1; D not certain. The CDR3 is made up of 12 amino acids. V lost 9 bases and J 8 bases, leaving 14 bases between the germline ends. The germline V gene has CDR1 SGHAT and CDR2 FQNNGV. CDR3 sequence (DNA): TGTGCCAGTAGCCGCCGATCATATGAGCAGTTCTTC. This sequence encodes CASSRRSYEQFF.

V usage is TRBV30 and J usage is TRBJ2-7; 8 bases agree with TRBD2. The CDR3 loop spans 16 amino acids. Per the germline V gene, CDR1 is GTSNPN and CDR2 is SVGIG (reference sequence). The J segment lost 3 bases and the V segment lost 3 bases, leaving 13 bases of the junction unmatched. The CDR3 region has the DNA TGTGCCTGGAGCCTCTTCGGCGGGAGGAACGACTACGAGCAGTACTTC. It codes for CAWSLFGGRNDYEQYF. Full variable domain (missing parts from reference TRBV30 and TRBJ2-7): SQTIHQWPATLVQPVGSPLSLECTVEGTSNPNLYWYRQAAGRGLQLLFYSVGIGQISSEVPQNLSASRPQDRQFILSSKKLLLSDSGFYLCAWSLFGGRNDYEQYFGPGTRLTVT.

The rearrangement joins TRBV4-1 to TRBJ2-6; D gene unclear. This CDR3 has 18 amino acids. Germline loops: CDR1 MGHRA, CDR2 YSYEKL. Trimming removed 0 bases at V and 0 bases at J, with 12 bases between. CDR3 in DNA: TGCGCCAGCAGCCAAGATTGGCCAGAAGGCTCTGGGGCCAACGTCCTGACTTTC. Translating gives CASSQDWPEGSGANVLTF.

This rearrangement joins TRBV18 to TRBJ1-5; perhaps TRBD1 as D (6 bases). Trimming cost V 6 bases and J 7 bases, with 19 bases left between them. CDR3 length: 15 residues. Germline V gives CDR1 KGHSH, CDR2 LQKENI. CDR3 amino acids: CASSRTQGVGQPQHF. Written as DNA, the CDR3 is TGTGCCAGCTCGCGGACACAGGGTGTCGGACAGCCCCAGCATTTT.

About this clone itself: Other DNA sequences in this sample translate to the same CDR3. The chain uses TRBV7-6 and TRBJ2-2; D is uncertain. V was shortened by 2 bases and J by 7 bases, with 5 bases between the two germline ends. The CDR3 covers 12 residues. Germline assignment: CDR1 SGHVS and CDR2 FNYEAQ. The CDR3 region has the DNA TGTGCCAGCAGCTTATCGGTCGGGGAGCTGTTTTTT. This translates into CASSLSVGELFF.